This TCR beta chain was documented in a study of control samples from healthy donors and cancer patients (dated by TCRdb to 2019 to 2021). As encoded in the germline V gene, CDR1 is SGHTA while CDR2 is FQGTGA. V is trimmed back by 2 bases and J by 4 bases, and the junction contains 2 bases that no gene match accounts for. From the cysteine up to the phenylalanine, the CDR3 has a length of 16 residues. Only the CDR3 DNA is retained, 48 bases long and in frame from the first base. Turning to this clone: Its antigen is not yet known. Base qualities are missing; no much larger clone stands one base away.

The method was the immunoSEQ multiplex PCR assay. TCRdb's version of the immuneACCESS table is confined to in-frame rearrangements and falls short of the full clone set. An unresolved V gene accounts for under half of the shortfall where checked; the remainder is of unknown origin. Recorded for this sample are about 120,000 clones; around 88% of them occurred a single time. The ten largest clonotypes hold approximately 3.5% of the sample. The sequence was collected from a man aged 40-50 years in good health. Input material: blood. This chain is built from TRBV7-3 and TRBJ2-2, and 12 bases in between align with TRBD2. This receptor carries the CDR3 CASSLELAGGTGELFF. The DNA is TGTGCCAGCAGCTTAGAACTAGCGGGGGGCACCGGGGAGCTGTTTTTT.